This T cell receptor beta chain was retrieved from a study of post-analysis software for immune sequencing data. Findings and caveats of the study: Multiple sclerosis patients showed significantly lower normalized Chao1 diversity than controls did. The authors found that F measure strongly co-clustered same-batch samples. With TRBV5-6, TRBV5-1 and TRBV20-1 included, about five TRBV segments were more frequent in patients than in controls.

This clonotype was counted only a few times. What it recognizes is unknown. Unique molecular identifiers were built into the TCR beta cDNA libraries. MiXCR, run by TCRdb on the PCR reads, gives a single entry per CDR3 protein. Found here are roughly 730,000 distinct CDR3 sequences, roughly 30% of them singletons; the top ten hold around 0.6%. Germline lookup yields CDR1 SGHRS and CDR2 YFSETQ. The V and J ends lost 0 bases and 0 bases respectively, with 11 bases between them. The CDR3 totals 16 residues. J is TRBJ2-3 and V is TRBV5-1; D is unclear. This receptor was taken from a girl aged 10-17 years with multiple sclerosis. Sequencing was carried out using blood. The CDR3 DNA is TGCGCCAGCAGCTTGGACGGAAACCCTAGCACAGATACGCAGTATTTT. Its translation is CASSLDGNPSTDTQYF.